One T cell receptor (beta chain) is described in this entry. The table lists this clone with a few counts. No antigen is known for it. One base away there is no much larger clone; base qualities are not given. This entry comes from a study of graft-versus-host responses after intestinal transplantation (dated by TCRdb to the early 2020s). With respect to the entire study: The transplants that recipients got were multivisceral, liver-intestinal, or isolated intestinal. Every recipient was given anti-thymocyte globulin induction, then maintenance tacrolimus and steroids for around three years. Graft-versus-host and host-versus-graft alloreactive T cell clones were tracked in the graft, circulation and bone marrow after intestinal transplantation using bulk TCR-beta CDR3 sequencing. To identify alloreactive clones, pre-transplant mixed lymphocyte reaction products were sequenced and then compared with unstimulated pre-transplant donor and recipient T cells. Of the 20 to 25 intestinal transplant recipients enrolled in the cohort, one of whom was a retransplant, a few patients without pretransplant specimens were excluded. A peak of at least 4% donor T cells among recipient peripheral blood mononuclear cells was the definition used for donor T cell macrochimerism. Rather than being sequenced by the commercial service, samples from a few later patients were sequenced in-house on an Illumina MiSeq and processed with MiXCR.

V lost 5 bases and J lost 2 bases, and the count of bases not matched to a germline gene is 6. The cysteine opens and the phenylalanine closes a CDR3 of 13 amino acids. This entry keeps only the CDR3 DNA: 39 bases, framed from base 1. Via the germline V gene, CDR1 is SQVTM and CDR2 ANQGSEA. The time point label corresponds to: cells obtained before transplantation from donor or recipient. CD3+CD4+ and CD3+CD8+ populations were FACS-sorted from unstimulated pre-transplant donor and recipient cells taken from spleen or lymph nodes. The library was prepared using the immunoSEQ multiplex PCR assay. For most patients, genomic DNA was isolated with the Qiagen DNeasy Blood and Tissue Kit and sent frozen to Adaptive Biotechnologies for TCR sequencing. For most patients, high-throughput TCR-beta CDR3 sequencing of genomic DNA was performed by Adaptive Biotechnologies. The original pipeline was this. Adaptive's ImmunoSEQ software was the source of the TCR sequencing data for fewer than 20 patients, while a few other patients were processed with MiXCR and VDJtools. CD4 versus CD8 sorting errors were corrected by removing sequences found in both subsets at a frequency ratio below 5:1. CDR3 nucleotide sequences shared by donor and recipient were removed because the origin of these sequences could not be assigned. To count as alloreactive, a clone needed at least 2-fold expansion over unstimulated cells and a minimum CFSE-low frequency of 0.002% (template counts) or 0.001% (read counts). A clone was considered mappable if detected in the sequenced pre-transplant spleen, lymph node, or MLR CFSE-low populations of the donor or recipient. The cumulative frequency of alloreactive clones was calculated as a percentage of all sequences, weighted by copy number. Drawn from immuneACCESS, this table holds only the in-frame rearrangements with V and J called that TCRdb kept. Clones are partly lost; checked studies trace under half to an unresolved V gene and leave the rest unexplained. Clone size and the V and J calls come from that table; the DNA yielded D and trimming. This sample is represented by roughly 100,000 clones; less than 95% of them were singletons. The ten largest make up over 0.06% of the sample.

Overall results and qualifications from the work: Early after transplant, declines in HvG clones were associated with peak levels of circulating GvH clones. High GvH to HvG T cell clonal ratios were observed in the allografts of patients with donor T cell macrochimerism. The conclusions were limited by the relatively low number and heterogeneity of the intestinal transplant patients. GvH clones turned up in recipient bone marrow, with some appearing earlier in ileal mucosa or blood, a pattern consistent with an intestinal mucosal origin.

This clonotype was obtained from a human donor who was the organ donor for an intestinal transplant. Recombination joined TRBV29-1 with TRBJ2-7, and 7 junction bases match TRBD2. Specimen: unstimulated CD8+ T cells sorted from spleen or lymph node cells, collected before transplant. The CDR3 is CSVSNGGAYEQYF. The sequence in DNA is TGCAGCGTTTCTAATGGGGGGGCCTACGAGCAGTACTTC.